This paragraph reports one TCR beta chain. This specimen belongs to a study of T cell responses to AZD1222 COVID-19 vaccine. Assay: immunoSEQ multiplex PCR; the TCRdb copy retains only in-frame clones and omits some. The sample lists about 150,000 clones, about 90% seen once, with 5.5% in the top ten. Germline CDR1 and CDR2: SGHRS and YFSETQ. The CDR3 runs to 15 residues. The V and J ends lost 2 bases and 0 bases respectively, with 9 bases between them. This clonotype was sampled from an adult in good health. The rearrangement uses TRBV5-1 and TRBJ2-1; D is possibly TRBD1 (6 bases). The material was peripheral blood, obtained on day 0 of MenACWY control vaccination. CDR3 DNA sequence: TGCGCCAGCAGCTTACAGGGTAGCTCCTACAATGAGCAGTTCTTC. Its protein product is CASSLQGSSYNEQFF.